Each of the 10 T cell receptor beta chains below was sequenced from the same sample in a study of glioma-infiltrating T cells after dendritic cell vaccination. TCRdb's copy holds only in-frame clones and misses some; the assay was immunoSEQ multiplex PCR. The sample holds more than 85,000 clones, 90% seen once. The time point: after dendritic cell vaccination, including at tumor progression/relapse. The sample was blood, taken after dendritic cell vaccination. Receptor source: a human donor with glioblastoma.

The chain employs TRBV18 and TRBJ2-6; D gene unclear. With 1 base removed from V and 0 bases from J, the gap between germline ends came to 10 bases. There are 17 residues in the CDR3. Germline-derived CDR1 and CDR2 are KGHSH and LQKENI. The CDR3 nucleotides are TGTGCCAGCTCACCACTCCAGGCCCCCTCTGGGGCCAACGTCCTGACTTTC. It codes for CASSPLQAPSGANVLTF. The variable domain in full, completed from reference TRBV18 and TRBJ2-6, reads NAGVMQNPRHLVRRRGQEARLRCSPMKGHSHVYWYRQLPEEGLKFMVYLQKENIIDESGMPKERFSAEFPKEGPSILRIQQVVRGDSAAYFCASSPLQAPSGANVLTFGAGSRLTVL.

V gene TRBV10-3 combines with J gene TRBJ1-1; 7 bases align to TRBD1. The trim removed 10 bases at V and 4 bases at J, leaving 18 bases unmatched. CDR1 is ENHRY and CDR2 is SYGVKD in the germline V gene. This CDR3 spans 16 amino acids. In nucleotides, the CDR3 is TGTGCCACAGAGGGGGGAAATGGAGGGGGCTTCACTGAAGCTTTCTTT. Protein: CATEGGNGGGFTEAFF.

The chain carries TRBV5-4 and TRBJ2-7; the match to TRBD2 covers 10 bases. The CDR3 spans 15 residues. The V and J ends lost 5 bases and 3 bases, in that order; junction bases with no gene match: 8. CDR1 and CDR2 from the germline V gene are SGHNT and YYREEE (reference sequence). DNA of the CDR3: TGTGCCAGCAGTTCGGGTGGGACTAGCGACTACGAGCAGTACTTC. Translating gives CASSSGGTSDYEQYF.

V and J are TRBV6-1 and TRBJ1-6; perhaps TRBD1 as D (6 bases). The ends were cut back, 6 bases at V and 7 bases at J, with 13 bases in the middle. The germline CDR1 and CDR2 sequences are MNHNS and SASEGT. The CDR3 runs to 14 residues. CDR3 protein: CASSIGGGNSPLHF. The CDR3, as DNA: TGTGCCAGCAGCATAGGGGGAGGGAATTCACCCCTCCACTTT.

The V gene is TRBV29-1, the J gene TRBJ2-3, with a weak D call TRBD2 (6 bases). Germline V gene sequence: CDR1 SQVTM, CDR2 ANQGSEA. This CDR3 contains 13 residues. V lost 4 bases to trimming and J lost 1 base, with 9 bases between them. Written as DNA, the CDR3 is TGCAGCGTTGTTCGCGGGGGCACAGATACGCAGTATTTT. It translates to CSVVRGGTDTQYF.

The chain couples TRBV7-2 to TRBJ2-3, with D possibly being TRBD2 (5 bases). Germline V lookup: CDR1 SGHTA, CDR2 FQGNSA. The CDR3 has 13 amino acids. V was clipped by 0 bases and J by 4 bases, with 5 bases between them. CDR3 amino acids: CASSLARADTQYF. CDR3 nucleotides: TGTGCCAGCAGCTTAGCGCGGGCAGATACGCAGTATTTT.

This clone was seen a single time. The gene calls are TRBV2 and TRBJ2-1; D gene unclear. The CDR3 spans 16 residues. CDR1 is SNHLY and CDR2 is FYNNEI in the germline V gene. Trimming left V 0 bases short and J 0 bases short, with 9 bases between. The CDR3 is CASSEARDFSYNEQFF. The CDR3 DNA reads TGTGCCAGCAGTGAAGCGAGAGACTTCTCCTACAATGAGCAGTTCTTC.

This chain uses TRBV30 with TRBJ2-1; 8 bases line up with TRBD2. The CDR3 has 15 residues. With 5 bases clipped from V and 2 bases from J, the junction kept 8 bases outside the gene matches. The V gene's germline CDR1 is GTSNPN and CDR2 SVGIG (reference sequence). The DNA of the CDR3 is TGTGCCTGGCTGGGGGGTAGCGGGACCTACAATGAGCAGTTCTTC. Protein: CAWLGGSGTYNEQFF.

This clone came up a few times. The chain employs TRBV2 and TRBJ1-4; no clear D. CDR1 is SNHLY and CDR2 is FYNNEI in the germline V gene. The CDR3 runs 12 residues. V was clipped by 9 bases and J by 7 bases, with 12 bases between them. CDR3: CASGGLGEKLFF. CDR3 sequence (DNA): TGTGCCAGTGGCGGTTTGGGTGAAAAACTGTTTTTT. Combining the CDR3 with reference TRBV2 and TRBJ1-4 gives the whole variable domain EPEVTQTPSHQVTQMGQEVILRCVPISNHLYFYWYRQILGQKVEFLVSFYNNEISEKSEIFDDQFSVERPDGSNFTLKIRSTKLEDSAMYFCASGGLGEKLFFGSGTQLSVL.

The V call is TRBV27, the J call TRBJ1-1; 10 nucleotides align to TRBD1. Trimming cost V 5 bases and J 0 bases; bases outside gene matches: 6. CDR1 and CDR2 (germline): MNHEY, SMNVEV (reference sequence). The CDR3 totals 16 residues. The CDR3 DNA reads TGTGCCAGCAGTGCCTGGACAGGGGGTATGAACACTGAAGCTTTCTTT. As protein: CASSAWTGGMNTEAFF.